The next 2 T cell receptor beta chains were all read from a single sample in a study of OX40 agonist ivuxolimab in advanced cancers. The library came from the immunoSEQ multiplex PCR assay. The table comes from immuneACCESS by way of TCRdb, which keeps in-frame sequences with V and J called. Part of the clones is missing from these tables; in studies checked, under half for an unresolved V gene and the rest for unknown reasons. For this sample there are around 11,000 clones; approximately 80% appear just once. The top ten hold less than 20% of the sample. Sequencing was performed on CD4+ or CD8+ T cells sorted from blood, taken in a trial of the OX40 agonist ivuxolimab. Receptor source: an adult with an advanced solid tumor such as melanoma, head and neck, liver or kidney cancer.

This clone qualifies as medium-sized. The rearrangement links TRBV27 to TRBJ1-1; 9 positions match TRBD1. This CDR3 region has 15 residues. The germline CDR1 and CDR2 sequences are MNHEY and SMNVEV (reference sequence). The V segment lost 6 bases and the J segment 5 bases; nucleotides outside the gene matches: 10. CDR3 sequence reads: CASSDQGQGWTEAFF. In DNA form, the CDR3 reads TGTGCCAGCAGCGACCAGGGACAGGGATGGACTGAAGCTTTCTTT.

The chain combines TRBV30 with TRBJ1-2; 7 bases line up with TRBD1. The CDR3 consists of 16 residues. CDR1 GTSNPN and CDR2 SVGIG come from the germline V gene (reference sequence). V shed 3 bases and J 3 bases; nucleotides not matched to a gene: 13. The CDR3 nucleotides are TGTGCCTGGAGGGATAAACGGGACAGAGATTACTATGGCTACACCTTC. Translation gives CAWRDKRDRDYYGYTF.